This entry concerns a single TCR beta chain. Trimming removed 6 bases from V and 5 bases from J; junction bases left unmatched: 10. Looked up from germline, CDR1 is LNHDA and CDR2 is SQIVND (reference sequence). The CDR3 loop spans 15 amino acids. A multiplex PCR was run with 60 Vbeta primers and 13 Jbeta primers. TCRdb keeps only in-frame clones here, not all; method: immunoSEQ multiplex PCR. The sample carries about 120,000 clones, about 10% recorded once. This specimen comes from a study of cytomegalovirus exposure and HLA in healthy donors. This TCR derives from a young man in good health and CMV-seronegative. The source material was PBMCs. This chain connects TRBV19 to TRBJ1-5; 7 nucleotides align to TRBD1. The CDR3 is CASRIRGQGDQPQHF. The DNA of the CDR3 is TGTGCCAGTAGGATCCGGGGGCAGGGGGATCAGCCCCAGCATTTT.